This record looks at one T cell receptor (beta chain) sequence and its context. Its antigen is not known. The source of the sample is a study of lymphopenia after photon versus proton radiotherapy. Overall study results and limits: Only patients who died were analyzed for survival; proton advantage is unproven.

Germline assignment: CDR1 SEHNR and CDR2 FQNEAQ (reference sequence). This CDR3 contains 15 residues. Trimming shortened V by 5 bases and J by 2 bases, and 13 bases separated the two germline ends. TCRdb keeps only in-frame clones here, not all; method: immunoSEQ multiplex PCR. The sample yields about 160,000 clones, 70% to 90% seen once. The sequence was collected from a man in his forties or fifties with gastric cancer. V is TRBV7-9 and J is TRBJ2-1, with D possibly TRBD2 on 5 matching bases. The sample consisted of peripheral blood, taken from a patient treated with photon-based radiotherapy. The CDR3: CASSPEAGAYNEQFF. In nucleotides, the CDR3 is TGTGCCAGCAGCCCCGAGGCCGGGGCCTACAATGAGCAGTTCTTC.